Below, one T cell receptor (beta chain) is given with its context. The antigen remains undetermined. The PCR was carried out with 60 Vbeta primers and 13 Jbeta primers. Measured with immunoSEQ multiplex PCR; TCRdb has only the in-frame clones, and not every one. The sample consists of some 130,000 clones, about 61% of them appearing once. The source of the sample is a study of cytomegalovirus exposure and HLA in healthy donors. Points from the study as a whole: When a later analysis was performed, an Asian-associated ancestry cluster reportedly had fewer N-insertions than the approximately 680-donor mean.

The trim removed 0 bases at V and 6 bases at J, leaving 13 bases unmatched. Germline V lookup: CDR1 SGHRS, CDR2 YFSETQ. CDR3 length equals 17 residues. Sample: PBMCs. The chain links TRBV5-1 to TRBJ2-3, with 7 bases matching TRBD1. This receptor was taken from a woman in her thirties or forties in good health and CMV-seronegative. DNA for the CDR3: TGCGCCAGCAGCTTGGGAACAGGGGTATCTTTTTTGGATACGCAGTATTTT. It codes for CASSLGTGVSFLDTQYF.